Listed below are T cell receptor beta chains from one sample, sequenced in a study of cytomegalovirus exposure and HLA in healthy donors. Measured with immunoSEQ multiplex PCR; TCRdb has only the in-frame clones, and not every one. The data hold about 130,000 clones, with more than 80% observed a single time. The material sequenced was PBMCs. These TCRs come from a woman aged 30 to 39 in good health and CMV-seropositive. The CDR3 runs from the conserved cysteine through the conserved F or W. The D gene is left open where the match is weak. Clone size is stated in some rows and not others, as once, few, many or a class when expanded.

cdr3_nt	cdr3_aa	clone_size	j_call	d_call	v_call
TGTGCCAGCAGCCCCCTAGCGGGAGTCGGAGATACGCAGTATTTT	CASSPLAGVGDTQYF	.	TRBJ2-3	TRBD2	TRBV6-1
TGTGCCAGCAGTTCGACGACGTTGGGAGGCGCCGGAACCTTC	CASSSTTLGGAGTF	.	TRBJ1-2	.	TRBV27
TGTGCCAGCAGTGACAGGGGAAGGGCCGGGGAGCTGTTTTTT	CASSDRGRAGELFF	.	TRBJ2-2	.	TRBV6-1
TGTGCCTGGAGCGGAGGCTCTGGAAACACCATATATTTT	CAWSGGSGNTIYF	few	TRBJ1-3	.	TRBV30
TGTGCCAGCAGCCGGGACTTTACTAGCACAGATACGCAGTATTTT	CASSRDFTSTDTQYF	.	TRBJ2-3	.	TRBV5-4
TGCGCCAGCAGCCACACTACCAGGGGAACTGAAGCTTTCTTT	CASSHTTRGTEAFF	.	TRBJ1-1	.	TRBV5-1
TGTGCCAGCAACCGGGACAGCCCTAACTATGGCTACACCTTC	CASNRDSPNYGYTF	.	TRBJ1-2	TRBD1	TRBV28
TGTGCCAGCAGCTTAGCCCCAGATCAGCCCCAGCATTTT	CASSLAPDQPQHF	.	TRBJ1-5	.	TRBV11-2
TGTGCCACCAGCAGAGATCGGACGGGTGGAGGTGGAAACATTCAGTACTTC	CATSRDRTGGGGNIQYF	few	TRBJ2-4	.	TRBV15
TGCGCCAGCAGGGAAGAGTGGACAGCCTCCGACGCTTTCTTT	CASREEWTASDAFF	.	TRBJ1-1	.	TRBV10-2
TGTGCCAGCAGCAAGACAGGGGCGATCTACAATGAGCAGTTCTTC	CASSKTGAIYNEQFF	.	TRBJ2-1	.	TRBV21-1
TGTGCCACCAGCAGAGATGGGAGAAATGAGCAGTTCTTC	CATSRDGRNEQFF	.	TRBJ2-1	.	TRBV15
TGTGCCAGCAGCCTACCGGGACTGACTAATGAAAAACTGTTTTTT	CASSLPGLTNEKLFF	.	TRBJ1-4	.	TRBV5-8
TGTGCCAGCAGCTTAGATATGAACACTGAAGCTTTCTTT	CASSLDMNTEAFF	.	TRBJ1-1	.	TRBV11-2
TGTGCCTGGGACCAGGGGGCGCGAACACCCCTCCACTTT	CAWDQGARTPLHF	.	TRBJ1-6	TRBD1	TRBV30
TGTGCCAGCAGCTTAATGACAGGTTACTCCTACAATGAGCAGTTCTTC	CASSLMTGYSYNEQFF	.	TRBJ2-1	.	TRBV7-2
TGTGCCAGCAGCTTAGTCGGGGTCAATCAGCCCCAGCATTTT	CASSLVGVNQPQHF	.	TRBJ1-5	.	TRBV7-9
TGTGCCAGCAGCCGTACGACAGGCCGGGGGGGCCAAGCCGGGGAGCTGTTTTTT	CASSRTTGRGGQAGELFF	.	TRBJ2-2	TRBD2	TRBV7-8
TGTGCCAGCAGTACCGACAGGGTCGAGCAGTACTTC	CASSTDRVEQYF	.	TRBJ2-7	TRBD1	TRBV28
TGTGCCAGCAGCTTGGACGGGGACTACGAGCAGTACTTC	CASSLDGDYEQYF	few	TRBJ2-7	.	TRBV5-8
TGTGCCAGCAGAGACAGGACGGGGACCGGGGAGCTGTTTTTT	CASRDRTGTGELFF	few	TRBJ2-2	.	TRBV9
TGCAGTGCTAGAAGGAGTGAAGCTTTCTTT	CSARRSEAFF	.	TRBJ1-1	.	TRBV20-1
TGTGCCAGCAGTTCCCTAGCGGGTGGGTCCAAAAACATTCAGTACTTC	CASSSLAGGSKNIQYF	.	TRBJ2-4	TRBD2	TRBV6-6
TGTGCCAGCAGCTTAGCCGGGACAGGGAGACACGAGCAGTACTTC	CASSLAGTGRHEQYF	.	TRBJ2-7	TRBD1	TRBV7-9